This record covers a single TCR beta chain. Its matching antigen is unknown. The DNA is left out, because the CDR3 cannot be placed on it with certainty; the CDR3 is given as TCRdb lists it. CDR1 and CDR2 (germline): SGHTA, FQGNSA. The CDR3 extends over 14 residues, inclusive of both ends. The sample originates from a study of cytomegalovirus exposure and HLA in healthy donors. Study-wide results and limits: One later analysis reportedly identified an Asian-associated ancestry cluster that showed fewer N-insertions than the roughly 600-donor mean.

Primers for the PCR totalled 60 Vbeta and 13 Jbeta. Only in-frame clones appear in the TCRdb table, and some are missing; sequencing was by immunoSEQ multiplex PCR. This table lists some 84,000 clones. Sequencing was done on a sample of PBMCs. The J gene is TRBJ2-7, the V gene TRBV7-2; TRBD1 is taken as the D call from the table, unchecked against the DNA. The clonotype originates from a man aged 50-59 years in good health and CMV-seronegative. The CDR3: CASSLVGTGNVWYF.